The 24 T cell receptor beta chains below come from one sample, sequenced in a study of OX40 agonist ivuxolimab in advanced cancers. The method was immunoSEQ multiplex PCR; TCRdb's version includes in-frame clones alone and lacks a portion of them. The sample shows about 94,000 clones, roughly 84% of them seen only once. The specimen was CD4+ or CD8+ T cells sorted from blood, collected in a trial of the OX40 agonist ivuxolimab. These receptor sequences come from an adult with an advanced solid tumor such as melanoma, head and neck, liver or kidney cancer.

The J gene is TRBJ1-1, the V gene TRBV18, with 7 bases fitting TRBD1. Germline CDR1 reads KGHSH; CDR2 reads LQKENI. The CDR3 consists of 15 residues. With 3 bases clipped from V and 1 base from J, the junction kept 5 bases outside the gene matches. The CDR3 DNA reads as TGTGCCAGCTCACCCTACAGGGGACCGAACACTGAAGCTTTCTTT. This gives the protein CASSPYRGPNTEAFF.

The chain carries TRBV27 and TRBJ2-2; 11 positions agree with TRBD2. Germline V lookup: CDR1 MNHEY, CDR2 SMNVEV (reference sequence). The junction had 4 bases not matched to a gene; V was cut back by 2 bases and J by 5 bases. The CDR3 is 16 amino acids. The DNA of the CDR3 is TGTGCCAGCAGTTTAGTCCCTAGCGGGGGGACCGGGGAGCTGTTTTTT. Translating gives CASSLVPSGGTGELFF.

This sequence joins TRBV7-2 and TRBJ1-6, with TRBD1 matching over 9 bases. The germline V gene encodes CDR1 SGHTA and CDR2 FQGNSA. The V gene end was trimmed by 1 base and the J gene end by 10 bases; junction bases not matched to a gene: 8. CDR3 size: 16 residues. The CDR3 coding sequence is TGTGCCAGCAGCTTAGGCCCGGGACAGGGAGCGTCACCCCTCCACTTT. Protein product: CASSLGPGQGASPLHF. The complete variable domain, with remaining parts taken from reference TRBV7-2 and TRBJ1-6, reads GAGVSQSPSNKVTEKGKDVELRCDPISGHTALYWYRQSLGQGLEFLIYFQGNSAPDKSGLPSDRFSAERTGGSVSTLTIQRTQQEDSAVYLCASSLGPGQGASPLHFGNGTRLTVT.

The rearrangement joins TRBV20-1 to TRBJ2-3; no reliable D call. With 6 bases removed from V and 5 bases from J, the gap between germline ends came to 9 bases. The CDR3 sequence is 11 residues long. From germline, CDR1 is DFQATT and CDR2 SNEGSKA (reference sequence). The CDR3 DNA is TGCAGTGCGAAAAGTCGAGATACGCAGTATTTT. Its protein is CSAKSRDTQYF.

The CDR3 loop is CASTSGQGRNEQYF. CDR3 nucleotide sequence: TGTGCCAGCACCTCGGGACAGGGGAGAAACGAGCAGTACTTC. The rearrangement links TRBV6-1 to TRBJ2-7, with TRBD1 matching over 10 bases. CDR1 MNHNS and CDR2 SASEGT come from the germline V gene. The V gene end was trimmed by 7 bases and the J gene end by 5 bases; junction bases not matched to a gene: 8. CDR3 length: 14 residues.

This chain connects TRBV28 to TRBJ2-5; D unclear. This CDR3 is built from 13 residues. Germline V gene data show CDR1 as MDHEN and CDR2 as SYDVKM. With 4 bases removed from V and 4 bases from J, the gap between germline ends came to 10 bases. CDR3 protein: CASSSPAVETQYF. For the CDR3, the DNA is TGTGCCAGCAGTTCGCCCGCCGTAGAGACCCAGTACTTC.

The CDR3 is CASILSGGRGEQYF. The CDR3 DNA reads as TGTGCCAGCATTCTTAGCGGGGGTCGCGGCGAGCAGTACTTC. The V gene is TRBV6-1, the J gene TRBJ2-7, with TRBD2 matching 9 bases. J gave up 6 bases and V 7 bases, and 10 bases lay outside the gene matches. The CDR3 is made up of 14 amino acids. Germline lookup yields CDR1 MNHNS and CDR2 SASEGT.

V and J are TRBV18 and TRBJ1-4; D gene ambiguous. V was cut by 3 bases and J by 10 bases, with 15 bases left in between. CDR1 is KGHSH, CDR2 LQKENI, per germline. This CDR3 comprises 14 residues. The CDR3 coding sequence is TGTGCCAGCTCACCCTTAGTGGGCGCGGGAAAACTGTTTTTT. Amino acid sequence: CASSPLVGAGKLFF.

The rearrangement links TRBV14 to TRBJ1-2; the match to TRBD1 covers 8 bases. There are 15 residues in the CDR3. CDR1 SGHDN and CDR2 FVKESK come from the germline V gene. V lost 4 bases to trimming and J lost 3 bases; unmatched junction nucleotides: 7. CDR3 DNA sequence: TGTGCCAGCAGCCGGAGACAGGGGATGGACTATGGCTACACCTTC. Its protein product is CASSRRQGMDYGYTF.

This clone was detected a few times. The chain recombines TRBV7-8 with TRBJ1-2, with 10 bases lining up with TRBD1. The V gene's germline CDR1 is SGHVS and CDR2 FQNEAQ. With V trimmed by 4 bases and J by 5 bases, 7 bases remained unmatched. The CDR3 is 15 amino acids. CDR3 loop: CASSSSDRGQYGYTF. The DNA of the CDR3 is TGTGCCAGCAGCTCTTCAGACAGGGGGCAGTATGGCTACACCTTC.

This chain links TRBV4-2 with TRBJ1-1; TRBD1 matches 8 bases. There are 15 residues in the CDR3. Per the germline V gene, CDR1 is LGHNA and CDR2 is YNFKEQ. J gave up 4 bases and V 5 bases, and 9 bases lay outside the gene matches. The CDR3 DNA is TGTGCCAGCAGCGGGAGACAGGGGTTGGGCACTGAAGCTTTCTTT. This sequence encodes CASSGRQGLGTEAFF.

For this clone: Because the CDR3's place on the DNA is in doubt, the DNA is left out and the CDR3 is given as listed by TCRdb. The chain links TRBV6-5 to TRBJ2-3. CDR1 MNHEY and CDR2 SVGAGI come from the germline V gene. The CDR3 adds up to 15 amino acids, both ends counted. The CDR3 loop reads CASSRAGPSTDTQYF.

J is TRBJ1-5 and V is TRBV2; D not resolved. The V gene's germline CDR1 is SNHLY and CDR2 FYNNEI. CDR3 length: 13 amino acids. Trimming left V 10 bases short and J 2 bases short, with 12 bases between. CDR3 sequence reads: CAIRGQGNQPQHF. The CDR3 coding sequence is TGTGCCATCCGTGGCCAGGGCAATCAGCCCCAGCATTTT.

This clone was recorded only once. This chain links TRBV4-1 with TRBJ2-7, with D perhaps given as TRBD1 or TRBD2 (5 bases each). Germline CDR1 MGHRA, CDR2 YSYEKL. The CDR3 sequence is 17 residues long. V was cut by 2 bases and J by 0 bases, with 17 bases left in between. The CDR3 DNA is TGCGCCAGCAGCCAAATCAGGTTAGGGACGAGCTCCTACGAGCAGTACTTC. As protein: CASSQIRLGTSSYEQYF.

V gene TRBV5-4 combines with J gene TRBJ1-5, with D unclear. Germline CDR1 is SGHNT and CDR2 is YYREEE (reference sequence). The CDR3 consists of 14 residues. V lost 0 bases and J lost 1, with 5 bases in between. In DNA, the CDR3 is TGTGCCAGCAGCTTGGGAGGGAGCAATCAGCCCCAGCATTTT. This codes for CASSLGGSNQPQHF. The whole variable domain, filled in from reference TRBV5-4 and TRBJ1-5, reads ETGVTQSPTHLIKTRGQQVTLRCSSQSGHNTVSWYQQALGQGPQFIFQYYREEENGRGNFPPRFSGLQFPNYSSELNVNALELDDSALYLCASSLGGSNQPQHFGDGTRLSIL.

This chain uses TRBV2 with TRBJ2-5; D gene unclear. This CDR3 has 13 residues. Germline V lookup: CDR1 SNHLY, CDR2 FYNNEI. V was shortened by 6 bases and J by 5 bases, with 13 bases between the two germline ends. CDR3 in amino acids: CASRTRYGETQYF. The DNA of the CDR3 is TGTGCCAGCAGGACGCGGTACGGGGAGACCCAGTACTTC. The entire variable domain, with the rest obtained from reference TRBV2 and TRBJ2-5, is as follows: EPEVTQTPSHQVTQMGQEVILRCVPISNHLYFYWYRQILGQKVEFLVSFYNNEISEKSEIFDDQFSVERPDGSNFTLKIRSTKLEDSAMYFCASRTRYGETQYFGPGTRLLVL.

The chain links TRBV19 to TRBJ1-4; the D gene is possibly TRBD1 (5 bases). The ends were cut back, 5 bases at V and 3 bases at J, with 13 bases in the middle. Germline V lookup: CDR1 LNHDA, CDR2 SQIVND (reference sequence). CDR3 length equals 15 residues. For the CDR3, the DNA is TGTGCCAGTAGTCAAACAGGCCTGGCTAATGAAAAACTGTTTTTT. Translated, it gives CASSQTGLANEKLFF. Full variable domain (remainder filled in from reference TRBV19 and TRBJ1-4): DGGITQSPKYLFRKEGQNVTLSCEQNLNHDAMYWYRQDPGQGLRLIYYSQIVNDFQKGDIAEGYSVSREKKESFPLTVTSAQKNPTAFYLCASSQTGLANEKLFFGSGTQLSVL.

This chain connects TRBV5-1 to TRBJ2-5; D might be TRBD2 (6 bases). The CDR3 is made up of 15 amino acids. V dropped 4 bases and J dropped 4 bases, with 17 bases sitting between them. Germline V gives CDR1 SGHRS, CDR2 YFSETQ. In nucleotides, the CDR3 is TGCGCCAGCAGCCACTCATCGGGACTTGGAGAGACCCAGTACTTC. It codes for CASSHSSGLGETQYF.

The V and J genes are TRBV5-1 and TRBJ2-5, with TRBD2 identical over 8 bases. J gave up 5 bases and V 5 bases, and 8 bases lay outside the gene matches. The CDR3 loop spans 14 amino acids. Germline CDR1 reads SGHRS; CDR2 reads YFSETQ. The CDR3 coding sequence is TGCGCCAGCAGGTCGGGACTAGGCCTGGAGACCCAGTACTTC. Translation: CASRSGLGLETQYF.

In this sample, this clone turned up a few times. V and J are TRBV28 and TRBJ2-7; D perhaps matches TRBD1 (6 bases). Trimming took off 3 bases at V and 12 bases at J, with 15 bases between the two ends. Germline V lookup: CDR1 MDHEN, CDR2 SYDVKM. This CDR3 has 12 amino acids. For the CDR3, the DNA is TGTGCCAGCAGTTTCCGAGGGGGAGAAGTGTACTTC. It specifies CASSFRGGEVYF. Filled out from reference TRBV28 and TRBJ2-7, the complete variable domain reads DVKVTQSSRYLVKRTGEKVFLECVQDMDHENMFWYRQDPGLGLRLIYFSYDVKMKEKGDIPEGYSVSREKKERFSLILESASTNQTSMYLCASSFRGGEVYFGPGTRLTVT.

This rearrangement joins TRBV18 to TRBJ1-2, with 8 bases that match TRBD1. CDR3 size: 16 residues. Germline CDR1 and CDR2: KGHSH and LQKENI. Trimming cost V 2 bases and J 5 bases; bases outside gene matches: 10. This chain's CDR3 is CASSPSTVTGGYGYTF. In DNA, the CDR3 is TGTGCCAGCTCACCATCCACCGTAACAGGGGGATATGGCTACACCTTC. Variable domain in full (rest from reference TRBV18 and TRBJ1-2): NAGVMQNPRHLVRRRGQEARLRCSPMKGHSHVYWYRQLPEEGLKFMVYLQKENIIDESGMPKERFSAEFPKEGPSILRIQQVVRGDSAAYFCASSPSTVTGGYGYTFGSGTRLTVV.

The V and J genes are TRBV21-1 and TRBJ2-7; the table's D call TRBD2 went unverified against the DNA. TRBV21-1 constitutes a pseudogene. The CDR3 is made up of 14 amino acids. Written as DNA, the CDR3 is TGTGCCAGCAGCAAGTGGAGCTGGACCTACGAGCAGTACTTC. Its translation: CASSKWSWTYEQYF.

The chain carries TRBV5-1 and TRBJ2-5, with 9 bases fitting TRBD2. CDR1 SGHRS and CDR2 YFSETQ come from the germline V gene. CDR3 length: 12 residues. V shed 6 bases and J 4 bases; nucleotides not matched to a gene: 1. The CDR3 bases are TGCGCCAGCAAGACTAGCGGAGAGACCCAGTACTTC. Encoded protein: CASKTSGETQYF.

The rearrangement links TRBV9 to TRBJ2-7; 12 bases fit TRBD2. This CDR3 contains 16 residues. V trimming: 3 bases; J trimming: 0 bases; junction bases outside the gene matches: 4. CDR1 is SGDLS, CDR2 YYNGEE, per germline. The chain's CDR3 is CASSEGLAGSSYEQYF. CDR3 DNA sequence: TGTGCCAGCAGCGAAGGACTAGCGGGGAGCTCCTACGAGCAGTACTTC.